These 13 T cell receptor beta chains came from one sample sequenced in a study of T cells after yellow fever vaccination. From the 5' RACE reads, TCRdb called clonotypes with MiXCR, one entry per CDR3 protein. The table has 42,000 or so distinct CDR3 sequences, 6.8% seen once. The source was CD8+ T cells not binding an NS4B(214-222) dextramer, sorted from PBMCs, collected 45 days after the yellow fever booster vaccination. These receptors all come from a man aged 25-45 years who received the YFV17D yellow fever vaccine.

This clonotype was counted only a few times. The chain has TRBV4-3 and TRBJ1-2; D remains ambiguous. Looked up from germline, CDR1 is LGHNA and CDR2 is YSLEER. The CDR3 consists of 14 residues. Trimming took 1 base from V and 4 from J, leaving 10 bases between them. The CDR3 DNA is TGCGCCAGCAGCCAAGCGGCAGTGCCCTATGGCTACACCTTC. Translated: CASSQAAVPYGYTF.

This clonotype was seen ten or more times. CDR3 DNA: TGTGCCAGCAGCTTAGCGGGAGGCGGAACCGGGGAGCTGTTTTTT. Amino acid sequence: CASSLAGGGTGELFF. This chain links TRBV7-2 with TRBJ2-2, with D possibly matching TRBD2 (6 bases). CDR3 length: 15 amino acids. Germline loops: CDR1 SGHTA, CDR2 FQGNSA. Trimming pared 0 bases from V and 5 bases from J, leaving 10 bases between. Combining the CDR3 with reference TRBV7-2 and TRBJ2-2 gives the whole variable domain GAGVSQSPSNKVTEKGKDVELRCDPISGHTALYWYRQSLGQGLEFLIYFQGNSAPDKSGLPSDRFSAERTGGSVSTLTIQRTQQEDSAVYLCASSLAGGGTGELFFGEGSRLTVL.

This clonotype was recorded at least ten times. J is TRBJ2-2 and V is TRBV27; D gene unclear. This CDR3 region has 12 residues. Trimming left V 5 bases short and J 5 bases short, with 6 bases between. Germline lookup yields CDR1 MNHEY and CDR2 SMNVEV (reference sequence). CDR3 coding DNA: TGTGCCAGCAGTGCATCGACCGGGGAGCTGTTTTTT. The encoded protein is CASSASTGELFF.

This clonotype was detected ten times or more. V and J are TRBV5-1 and TRBJ2-7; D not resolved. Trimming left V 0 bases short and J 1 base short, with 8 bases between. This CDR3 is built from 14 residues. Germline V CDR1 and CDR2: SGHRS, YFSETQ. The CDR3 sequence: CASSLVDGSYEQYF. For the CDR3, the DNA is TGCGCCAGCAGCTTGGTAGACGGATCCTACGAGCAGTACTTC.

This clonotype has ten or more counts. This chain connects TRBV5-5 to TRBJ2-1; TRBD2 matches 7 bases. This CDR3 contains 15 residues. From germline, CDR1 is SGHKS and CDR2 YYEKEE (reference sequence). J was trimmed by 3 bases and V by 0 bases; bases with no gene match: 3. The CDR3 here is CASSLGGGGYNEQFF. The CDR3 DNA follows: TGTGCCAGCAGCTTGGGAGGCGGGGGCTACAATGAGCAGTTCTTC.

There are many counts of this clonotype. In DNA form, the CDR3 reads TGTGCCAGCAGTGAAGGGGACAGGGGCGACACCGGGGAGCTGTTTTTT. Amino acid sequence: CASSEGDRGDTGELFF. This chain links TRBV2 with TRBJ2-2; 10 bases map to TRBD1. The CDR3 length is 16 residues. The junction had 2 bases not matched to a gene; V was cut back by 1 base and J by 3 bases. CDR1 is SNHLY and CDR2 is FYNNEI in the germline V gene.

This clonotype was detected many times. CDR3 DNA sequence: TGTGCCAGCACGGTAGGGATCGGATATCGAAACACCATATATTTT. Protein product: CASTVGIGYRNTIYF. The rearrangement links TRBV2 to TRBJ1-3, with no clear D. The germline V gene has CDR1 SNHLY and CDR2 FYNNEI. V lost 7 bases and J 5 bases, leaving 18 bases between the germline ends. The CDR3 consists of 15 residues. The full variable domain, its missing parts supplied by reference TRBV2 and TRBJ1-3, is EPEVTQTPSHQVTQMGQEVILRCVPISNHLYFYWYRQILGQKVEFLVSFYNNEISEKSEIFDDQFSVERPDGSNFTLKIRSTKLEDSAMYFCASTVGIGYRNTIYFGEGSWLTVV.

This clonotype was seen at least ten times. The chain uses TRBV24-1 and TRBJ2-1, with D perhaps TRBD2 (5 bases). The length of the CDR3 is 15 residues. Germline V CDR1 and CDR2: KGHDR, SFDVKD. V lost 2 bases and J 3 bases, leaving 10 bases between the germline ends. The CDR3: CATSDYGLDYNEQFF. CDR3 nucleotides: TGTGCCACCAGTGATTATGGACTTGACTACAATGAGCAGTTCTTC.

This clonotype showed up many times. J is TRBJ2-3 and V is TRBV12-3 or TRBV12-4; D is ambiguous. Trimming left V 8 bases short and J 1 base short, with 13 bases between. CDR3 length: 14 residues. The CDR3, as DNA: TGTGCCAGCGGGGATACATTCGGCACAGATACGCAGTATTTT. It is translated as CASGDTFGTDTQYF.

This clonotype has a handful of counts. The chain's CDR3 is CASSIRGEGQETQYF. The CDR3 coding sequence is TGTGCCAGTAGTATTCGCGGTGAAGGGCAAGAGACCCAGTACTTC. This chain connects TRBV19 to TRBJ2-5, with D hard to call. Per the germline V gene, CDR1 is LNHDA and CDR2 is SQIVND (reference sequence). This CDR3 comprises 15 residues. The V end was cut by 3 bases, the J end by 2 bases, with 13 bases between. The full variable domain, its missing parts supplied by reference TRBV19 and TRBJ2-5, is DGGITQSPKYLFRKEGQNVTLSCEQNLNHDAMYWYRQDPGQGLRLIYYSQIVNDFQKGDIAEGYSVSREKKESFPLTVTSAQKNPTAFYLCASSIRGEGQETQYFGPGTRLLVL.

The sample holds many counts of this clonotype. The V gene is TRBV20-1, the J gene TRBJ2-3; possibly TRBD2 for D (5 bases). Germline assignment: CDR1 DFQATT and CDR2 SNEGSKA (reference sequence). This CDR3 is built from 13 residues. Trimming cost V 3 bases and J 4 bases, with 11 bases left between them. CDR3 DNA sequence: TGCAGTGCTAGCTCACTAGATCCAGATACGCAGTATTTT. It encodes CSASSLDPDTQYF.

The table lists this clonotype with many counts. The chain uses TRBV11-2 and TRBJ1-2; no clear D. CDR3 length: 15 amino acids. Germline V CDR1 and CDR2: SGHAT, FQNNGV. V lost 5 bases, J lost 11 bases, and 24 bases lay in between. The CDR3 sequence: CASSPTSGEGTQYTF. CDR3 coding DNA: TGTGCCAGCAGCCCTACCTCTGGGGAGGGTACTCAGTACACCTTC.

This clonotype was observed at least ten times. V gene TRBV12-3 or TRBV12-4 combines with J gene TRBJ2-1; TRBD2 is a possible D gene (6 bases). This CDR3 comprises 18 residues. V was clipped by 2 bases and J by 1 base, with 18 bases between them. CDR3 sequence reads: CASSLLAWEEYSYNEQFF. The CDR3 nucleotides read TGTGCCAGCAGTTTACTCGCTTGGGAGGAGTATTCCTACAATGAGCAGTTCTTC.